The 3 T cell receptor beta chains below come from one sample, sequenced in a study of T cell responses to AZD1222 COVID-19 vaccine. Some clones are missing from TCRdb's copy, which holds only in-frame ones; the method was immunoSEQ multiplex PCR. The table shows tens of thousands of clones, with about nine tenths occurring only once. Sequences were derived from peripheral blood, sampled on day 0 of MenACWY control vaccination. These receptors all stem from an adult in good health.

The V gene is TRBV6-2 or TRBV6-3, the J gene TRBJ2-1; D unclear. CDR1 MNHEY and CDR2 SVGEGT come from the germline V gene. There are 15 residues in the CDR3. The germline V and J ends were trimmed by 3 bases and 10 bases, with 19 bases remaining between them. The CDR3 here is CASSYRTPLVGEQFF. The CDR3 DNA reads as TGTGCCAGCAGTTATAGAACGCCCCTGGTTGGCGAGCAGTTCTTC.

This clone was recorded a few times. For the CDR3, the DNA is TGTGCCAGTAGCTTGGTTCGGGACCTCTCCTACGAGCAGTACTTC. It specifies CASSLVRDLSYEQYF. The chain links TRBV19 to TRBJ2-7, with D tentatively TRBD1 or TRBD2 (5 bases each). This CDR3 has 15 amino acids. The V end lost 6 bases, the J end lost 0 bases, and 15 bases lay between the germline ends. Germline CDR1 reads LNHDA; CDR2 reads SQIVND (reference sequence).

This chain links TRBV18 with TRBJ1-2, with D possibly TRBD1 on 5 matching bases. Trimming pared 6 bases from V and 2 bases from J, leaving 10 bases between. This CDR3 spans 13 amino acids. Germline V gene sequence: CDR1 KGHSH, CDR2 LQKENI. In DNA, the CDR3 is TGTGCCAGCTCCGCCGGGGGGAACTATGGCTACACCTTC. Protein: CASSAGGNYGYTF. The complete variable domain, with remaining parts taken from reference TRBV18 and TRBJ1-2, reads NAGVMQNPRHLVRRRGQEARLRCSPMKGHSHVYWYRQLPEEGLKFMVYLQKENIIDESGMPKERFSAEFPKEGPSILRIQQVVRGDSAAYFCASSAGGNYGYTFGSGTRLTVV.